The entry that follows covers one T cell receptor beta chain sequence. This specimen comes from a study of blood T cell repertoires in COVID-19. As for the study in general: Material from acute and convalescent COVID-19 was sourced from the United States, Italy and Spain. The cDNA or gDNA used as material had been derived from T cells, B-cell-depleted T cells, or PBMCs.

The assay was immunoSEQ multiplex PCR, and TCRdb's table has in-frame clones only and misses some. The sample holds 110,000 or so clones, 82% seen once. Germline CDR1 and CDR2: SGHNT and YENEEA. V lost 0 bases and J 11 bases, leaving 13 bases between the germline ends. CDR3 length: 13 amino acids. Sequencing input: peripheral blood. The chain combines TRBV11-3 with TRBJ1-1; tentative D call: TRBD1 (5 bases). The TCR sequence derives from a woman at least 80 years old with acute or convalescent COVID-19. The CDR3 DNA is TGTGCCAGCAGCTTAGAGAACCAGGGTTTGGCTTTCTTT. This translates into CASSLENQGLAFF.